This is a list of T cell receptor beta chains from one sample in a study of T cells in Graves' hyperthyroidism and ophthalmopathy. One entry per CDR3 protein results from TCRdb running MiXCR on the multiplex PCR reads. The data show a few hundred thousand distinct CDR3 sequences, less than 25% seen once. The sample comprised blood. Receptors originate from a man aged 18-30 years with Graves' hyperthyroidism. CDR3s include the opening cysteine and the closing phenylalanine or tryptophan. D genes are given only for firm matches. Where a row states a size, it is once, few, many or the class of an expanded clone; other rows omit it.

DNA	CDR3	size	J	D	V
TGTGCCAGCAGTCCGCATGCAGGGGCCGGCCAGCCCCAGCATTTT	CASSPHAGAGQPQHF	many	TRBJ1-5	NA	TRBV28
TGTGCCAGCAGTGGTCCGGAACAGGGTTTGGAGCCCCAGCATTTT	CASSGPEQGLEPQHF	NA	TRBJ1-5	NA	TRBV12-3/TRBV12-4
TGCGCCAGCAGGACAACGGGGACTGAAGCTTTCTTT	CASRTTGTEAFF	many	TRBJ1-1	NA	TRBV5-1
TGTGCCAGCAGCGCCGAGACAGGGGGCGCGGGAGAGACCCAGTACTTC	CASSAETGGAGETQYF	many	TRBJ2-5	TRBD1	TRBV9
TGTGCCAGCAGTTACTCCAGGGGGCGCTTAGAGACCCAGTACTTC	CASSYSRGRLETQYF	many	TRBJ2-5	TRBD1	TRBV6-2/TRBV6-3
TGTGCCAGCAGCTTTCAGGTACAAGAGACCCAGTACTTC	CASSFQVQETQYF	many	TRBJ2-5	NA	TRBV7-2
TGTGCCAGTAGTATGGGCAGGGCCTACGAGCAGTACTTC	CASSMGRAYEQYF	many	TRBJ2-7	NA	TRBV19
TGTGCCAGCAGTTACTCGACGGCGGGGTCAACCTACGAGCAGTACTTC	CASSYSTAGSTYEQYF	many	TRBJ2-7	NA	TRBV6-2/TRBV6-3
TGCGCCAGCAGGCTGACAGGGGAGGGAGAGACCCAGTACTTC	CASRLTGEGETQYF	many	TRBJ2-5	NA	TRBV10-2
TGCGCCAGCACCCTGACAGTAACGAACACTGAAGCTTTCTTT	CASTLTVTNTEAFF	many	TRBJ1-1	NA	TRBV5-1
TGTGCCAGCAGCCCCCAGGCGACGGGCGAGCAGTACTTC	CASSPQATGEQYF	many	TRBJ2-7	NA	TRBV11-2
TGTGCCAGCTCGTCCGGGGGCGAAGGCTACACCTTC	CASSSGGEGYTF	once	TRBJ1-2	NA	TRBV18
TGTGCCAGCAGTGTTCTGAGATTTAGCAATCAGCCCCAGCATTTT	CASSVLRFSNQPQHF	NA	TRBJ1-5	NA	TRBV2
TGTGCCAGCAGTGACGGATTCAATCGGGTTAATCAGCCCCAGCATTTT	CASSDGFNRVNQPQHF	many	TRBJ1-5	NA	TRBV6-1
TGTGCCACCAGCAGAGTTGTCAAGGGGGGCGAGACCCAGTACTTC	CATSRVVKGGETQYF	many	TRBJ2-5	NA	TRBV15
TGTGCCAGCACGCTAGCGGGATCATACGAGCAGTACTTC	CASTLAGSYEQYF	many	TRBJ2-7	TRBD2	TRBV6-2/TRBV6-3
TGTGCCAGCAGTACCGGGACAGGGGGCATTCACTGGGGCTACACCTTC	CASSTGTGGIHWGYTF	many	TRBJ1-2	TRBD1	TRBV28
TGTGCCAGCAGCGAGGTGGGGACAGGGGGCACTGAAGCTTTCTTT	CASSEVGTGGTEAFF	few	TRBJ1-1	TRBD1	TRBV9
TGTGCCAGCAGCAAGACAGGGAAGGATAATTCACCCCTCCACTTT	CASSKTGKDNSPLHF	few	TRBJ1-6	TRBD1	TRBV7-6
TGTGCCAGCAGCTTAGGCACCCTGGAGCAGTACTTC	CASSLGTLEQYF	many	TRBJ2-7	NA	TRBV11-2
TGTGCCAGCAGTTGGGCCCAAGACAGCGTCGAGCAGTACTTC	CASSWAQDSVEQYF	many	TRBJ2-7	NA	TRBV27
TGCGCCAGCAGCTTTGTGGGCTGGGTGGAGACCCAGTACTTC	CASSFVGWVETQYF	NA	TRBJ2-5	NA	TRBV5-1
TGTGCCACCAGCAATGATAGGGGCCAGCCCCAGCATTTT	CATSNDRGQPQHF	NA	TRBJ1-5	NA	TRBV15
TGTGCCAGCAGCCCCGGGACAGGGATTCCCTACGAGCAGTACTTC	CASSPGTGIPYEQYF	many	TRBJ2-7	TRBD1	TRBV12-3/TRBV12-4
TGTGCCAGCAAGCTAGAGGACGGCGGCTACACCTTC	CASKLEDGGYTF	many	TRBJ1-2	NA	TRBV12-3/TRBV12-4
TGCAGCGTTGAAGGATGGACTGAAGCTTTCTTT	CSVEGWTEAFF	many	TRBJ1-1	NA	TRBV29-1
TGTGCCAGCAGCCTTTTCAGGGGGGCAGGCACCGGGGAGCTGCTTTTT	CASSLFRGAGTGELLF	many	TRBJ2-2	NA	TRBV6-1
TGTGCCAGCATTAGAGGAGAGACCCAGTACTTC	CASIRGETQYF	many	TRBJ2-5	NA	TRBV6-5
TGTGCCAGCAGCGCCCTTAGCGGGGGGGGGATCAACCTCCAAGAGACCCAGTACTTC	CASSALSGGGINLQETQYF	many	TRBJ2-5	TRBD2	TRBV6-4
TGTGCCAGCAAGGTGGGGGGCAGCGGAGCTTTCTTT	CASKVGGSGAFF	many	TRBJ1-1	NA	TRBV2
TGTGCCGGGTCGTCTTCTAGCGGGAGCTCCTACGAGCAGTACTTC	CAGSSSSGSSYEQYF	NA	TRBJ2-7	TRBD2	TRBV10-3
TGCAGTGCTAGACTGACGGCGGGGCCCAGGATATCACCCCTCCACTTT	CSARLTAGPRISPLHF	NA	TRBJ1-6	NA	TRBV20-1